The sequence of this T cell receptor (beta chain) was determined in a study of blood T cells in healthy people across ages (dated by TCRdb to about 2015). Looking at the study overall: In model experiments, template switching captured about one uniquely barcoded TCR beta cDNA molecule for every two T cells. To avoid experimental bias, donors of different ages were randomly spread across the sequencing lanes. Two additional independent replicas of 1 million unique cDNA reads from the same blood draw were analyzed for two donors (one aged 18 to 30 and one aged 80 or older). Four age groups were formed from the donors: young (average approximately 15 years), middle-aged (around 40), aged (over 55) and long-lived (around 82). The study measured age-related changes in TCR beta repertoire diversity using deep sequencing normalized with unique cDNA molecular identifiers. What the study reported, not specific to this receptor: As age increased, observed TCR beta diversity per million T cells dropped in a roughly linear way, and a significant reduction was already evident by age 40. Compared with the aged group, the long-lived group had more naive CD4+ T cells, fewer expanded clones and increased TCR diversity, suggesting age selection. Estimates of total diversity based on one million sequenced T cells were considered lower bounds and underestimates. There was a strong correlation between observed TCR beta diversity and the percentage of naive T cells measured by flow cytometry. Because the CMV infection status of the donors was unknown, age-related changes in expanded clonotypes may potentially have been confounded. Since profiling was done on bulk unsorted PBMCs, naive and antigen-experienced compartments could not be conclusively compared.

V is shortened by 3 bases, J by 1 base, and the region joining them spans 10 bases. The CDR3 spans 15 residues, from the cysteine through the phenylalanine. Just CDR3 DNA is preserved here, 45 bases in frame from base 1. As to this clonotype: What this receptor recognizes is not known. Base qualities were left out, and no much larger clone turns up one base away.

The donors were roughly 40 Caucasian individuals from Russia, aged 6 to 90 years, who were systemically healthy. Each donor gave 8 to 10 milliliters of peripheral blood, drawn into EDTA-treated Vacutainer tubes. PBMCs were isolated by Ficoll-Paque density-gradient centrifugation, with at least 7 million obtained per sample. Trizol reagent was used to extract total RNA from the PBMCs, yielding at least 6 micrograms per sample. For every donor, flow cytometry on a PBMC aliquot measured the percentage of naive CD45RAhigh/CD27high T cells. Library construction relied on 5' RACE. The second PCR ran for roughly 7 to 12 cycles and used a J-beta primer mix along with a sample-barcoded 5' primer. A template-switch 5' adaptor carrying 12 random nucleotides introduced a unique molecular identifier onto each TCR beta cDNA molecule. Each sample yielded at least 2.5 million CDR3-containing paired-end reads. The Mint cDNA synthesis kit, primed by a TRBC-specific oligonucleotide, was used to synthesize first-strand cDNA from all RNA. All cDNA was treated with uracil-DNA glycosylase and then went through a first 18-cycle PCR with the universal primers M1SS and BC2_uni_R. Per the original workflow: For normalization, 1 million high-quality reads, each with a distinct molecular identifier, were randomly selected from each sample. Instead of being binned into consensus sequences, reads with shared molecular identifiers were discarded. MiTCR, set to a Q25 quality threshold and the strictest error-elimination algorithm, was used for CDR3 identification, clonotype clustering and error correction. A nonparametric unseen species model using Euler transformation provided a lower-bound estimate of total TCR beta diversity. TCRdb reran the public reads through fastp at Q25 and MiXCR, keeping productive beta chains. Duplicate CDR3 protein sequences are folded into a single record with the most common DNA and genes. These V and J calls rely on TCRdb rather than the paper's analysis. The sample yields fewer than 2 million distinct CDR3 sequences; roughly 43% were counted once. Under 25% of the sample is in the top ten clones.

The sequenced sample was blood. The receptor comes from a human donor in good health. The chain uses TRBV12-3 or TRBV12-4 and TRBJ1-5; the D gene is perhaps TRBD1, from 5 matching bases. At the DNA level, the sequence is TGTGCCAGCAGTTTTCTGGGGGGGAGCAATCAGCCCCAGCATTTT. Translated, this is CASSFLGGSNQPQHF.